This T cell receptor beta chain came from a study of T cell repertoires in cytomegalovirus infection (dated by TCRdb to between 2019 and 2020). Some background on the complete study: Because public TCR beta signatures pointed to carriage of CMV infection together with the matching HLA type, the HLA type of each donor mattered for the analysis. Results and caveats for the whole study, not just this receptor: The ex vivo response was dominated by HLA-C-restricted CMV-specific TCR beta clonotypes, which also provided the single most frequent clonotype in two of eight donors. In both this cohort and an independent roughly 360-donor cohort, the cumulative frequency of public TCR beta family members distinguished carriers of CMV infection plus the relevant HLA type.

CDR3 length: 16 amino acids, cysteine to phenylalanine. The kept DNA is CDR3 alone, 48 bases in frame from the first base. V trim: 4 bases; J trim: 0 bases; unmatched bases: 6. CDR1 and CDR2, looked up from the germline V gene, are MNHEY and SVGEGT. Sequenced using an Illumina HiSeq 1500. TCRdb's own reprocessing of the public reads used fastp at Q25 and MiXCR and kept productive beta chains. Rows with one shared CDR3 protein collapse into an entry with the most common genes and DNA. Present in this sample are 200,000 to 300,000 distinct CDR3 sequences, 12% of which were seen just once. The leading ten clones occupy approximately 1.6% of the sample. This clonotype showed up just a few times. Its recognized antigen is unknown. Per-base quality was not reported, and no clone a single base away is much larger than it.

The receptor comes from a human donor in good health (CMV status not recorded). Some clones in this sample may be carry-over from other donors' samples. The chain couples TRBV6-2 or TRBV6-3 to TRBJ1-1; 9 junctional bases match TRBD1. The sequenced material came from PBMCs. The nucleotide sequence is given as TGTGCCAGCAGTTTAACAGGGGGCGCGGTGAACACTGAAGCTTTCTTT. It is translated as CASSLTGGAVNTEAFF.